The 12 T cell receptor beta chains below come from one sample, sequenced in a study of blood T cells in healthy people across ages. Then a second PCR, running about 6 to 11 cycles, was carried out with a sample-barcoded 5' primer and a J-beta primer mix. TCRdb redid the calling of the 5' RACE reads with MiXCR, one entry per CDR3 protein. The sample holds some 890,000 distinct CDR3 sequences; 25% to 30% are singletons and the top ten take 9.5% to 13%. Another study also made use of these data, one on T cells of mothers and their children.

Sequenced material: blood. These TCRs come from a woman between 35 and 50 years old in good health.

The V call is TRBV6-2 or TRBV6-3, the J call TRBJ2-7, with TRBD1 identical over 7 bases. The V and J ends lost 6 bases and 4 bases, in that order; junction bases with no gene match: 6. The CDR3 consists of 13 residues. Germline values: CDR1 MNHEY, CDR2 SVGEGT. CDR3 in amino acids: CASRYGQAYEQYF. In DNA form, the CDR3 reads TGTGCCAGCAGGTACGGACAGGCTTACGAGCAGTACTTC.

The table lists this clonotype with a few counts. The rearrangement links TRBV7-6 to TRBJ2-3; 11 positions match TRBD2. J lost 5 bases, V lost 1 base, and 23 bases had no gene match. CDR1 is SGHVS and CDR2 is FNYEAQ in the germline V gene. This CDR3 comprises 22 residues. As DNA, the CDR3 is TGTGCCAGCAGCTTAGTTCCCTTGGGCGTAGCGGGGGGGCCGAACTCGCTAGATACGCAGTATTTT. This translates into CASSLVPLGVAGGPNSLDTQYF.

This rearrangement joins TRBV3-1 to TRBJ2-5; D possibly corresponds to TRBD2 (7 bases). This CDR3 is 15 amino acids long. Germline CDR1 and CDR2: LGHDT and YNNKEL (reference sequence). V dropped 4 bases and J dropped 5 bases, with 17 bases sitting between them. The DNA of the CDR3 is TGTGCCAGCAGCCGCCCGCGGGGGCAAAGGGAGACCCAGTACTTC. Translating it yields CASSRPRGQRETQYF.

This clonotype was counted ten times or more. The rearrangement links TRBV12-3 or TRBV12-4 to TRBJ2-7; D could derive from TRBD1 or TRBD2 (6 bases each). The CDR3 consists of 14 residues. Trimming left V 0 bases short and J 5 bases short, with 11 bases between. In DNA form, the CDR3 reads TGTGCCAGCAGTTTAGCAGGGGGGAGGAACGAGCAGTACTTC. As protein: CASSLAGGRNEQYF.

As for this clonotype: One junction end does not reproduce the germline sequence, and a read error may be involved. The V gene is TRBV6-5, the J gene TRBJ1-2; no clear D gene. In germline, CDR1 is MNHEY, CDR2 SVGAGI. The CDR3 is made up of 13 amino acids. The CDR3 DNA follows: TGTGCCAGCAGTTACTTGCAGAACTATGGCTGCACCTTC. Translation: CASSYLQNYGCTF.

This clonotype was counted many times. This chain joins TRBV4-1 and TRBJ2-2; D possibly corresponds to TRBD2 (6 bases). The CDR3 contains 14 residues. Trimming took 4 bases from V and 7 from J, leaving 13 bases between them. CDR1 is MGHRA, CDR2 YSYEKL, per germline. The CDR3 DNA reads TGCGCCAGCAGCCTGGGGCAGGGAGGCGGGGAGCTGTTTTTT. The encoded protein is CASSLGQGGGELFF.

CDR3 DNA sequence: TGTGCCAGCAGCGTAGATGGACAGGGAAGTCAGCCCCAGCATTTT. The encoded protein is CASSVDGQGSQPQHF. J is TRBJ1-5 and V is TRBV9, with TRBD1 identical over 8 bases. The V segment lost 0 bases and the J segment 6 bases; nucleotides outside the gene matches: 5. The CDR3 sequence is 15 residues long. Per the germline V gene, CDR1 is SGDLS and CDR2 is YYNGEE.

This clonotype has only a few counts. The chain has TRBV7-9 and TRBJ1-2; D unresolved. There are 12 residues in the CDR3. Per germline, CDR1 SEHNR and CDR2 FQNEAQ (reference sequence). Between the trimmed V and J ends, which lost 4 bases and 4 bases, there was a span of 7 bases. The CDR3 coding sequence is TGTGCCAGCAGCTCCGCGATCTATGGCTACACCTTC. It yields the protein CASSSAIYGYTF.

This sequence joins TRBV5-1 and TRBJ1-5; TRBD1 might be the D (5 bases). This CDR3 is built from 15 residues. V shed 0 bases and J shed 8 bases, with 15 bases lying between them. Per the germline V gene, CDR1 is SGHRS and CDR2 is YFSETQ. CDR3 nucleotide sequence: TGCGCCAGCAGCTTGGCCGACGGGGGTAGGGAGCCCCAGCATTTT. This gives the protein CASSLADGGREPQHF. Full variable domain (remainder filled in from reference TRBV5-1 and TRBJ1-5): KAGVTQTPRYLIKTRGQQVTLSCSPISGHRSVSWYQQTPGQGLQFLFEYFSETQRNKGNFPGRFSGRQFSNSRSEMNVSTLELGDSALYLCASSLADGGREPQHFGDGTRLSIL.

In its sample, this clonotype was seen a few times. The chain uses TRBV12-3 or TRBV12-4 and TRBJ2-5; 9 bases agree with TRBD1. V shed 2 bases and J 2 bases; nucleotides not matched to a gene: 9. This CDR3 has 17 amino acids. The CDR3, as DNA: TGTGCCAGCAGTTTATTTGGGGACAGGGTAGGTCAAGAGACCCAGTACTTC. Translation: CASSLFGDRVGQETQYF.

J is TRBJ2-1 and V is TRBV11-3; D is ambiguous. CDR1 and CDR2 (germline): SGHNT, YENEEA. The CDR3 consists of 12 residues. The V end was cut by 0 bases, the J end by 9 bases, with 6 bases between. The CDR3 spells CASSLDPGEQFF. The CDR3 nucleotides are TGTGCCAGCAGCTTAGATCCGGGTGAGCAGTTCTTC.

The V call is TRBV6-2 or TRBV6-3, the J call TRBJ2-2, with 9 bases fitting TRBD2. V lost 5 bases, J lost 2 bases, and 6 bases stayed unmatched. The CDR3 has 16 amino acids. The germline gives CDR1 MNHEY, CDR2 SVGEGT. The CDR3 region is CASSHLAGLNTGELFF. The CDR3 DNA reads as TGTGCCAGCAGTCATCTAGCGGGGCTAAACACCGGGGAGCTGTTTTTT.